The next 23 T cell receptor beta chains were all read from a single sample in a study of blood T cells in healthy people across ages. Primers used in a second PCR of roughly 6 to 12 cycles were a sample-barcoded 5' primer and a J-beta primer mix. TCRdb used MiXCR to reprocess the 5' RACE reads, holding one entry per CDR3 protein. The sample shows 800,000 to 950,000 distinct CDR3 sequences, about 28% of them seen only once. The same specimen was also included in a second study, on T cells of mothers and their children.

Sequenced input: blood. The source is a woman in her 40s in good health.

The chain couples TRBV3-1 to TRBJ2-5; tentative D call: TRBD1 (7 bases). Trimming pared 0 bases from V and 2 bases from J, leaving 16 bases between. Germline lookup yields CDR1 LGHDT and CDR2 YNNKEL (reference sequence). The CDR3 consists of 17 residues. CDR3 sequence reads: CASSQDVRQGGQETQYF. In DNA form, the CDR3 reads TGTGCCAGCAGCCAAGACGTCAGGCAGGGGGGTCAAGAGACCCAGTACTTC.

This chain uses TRBV11-2 with TRBJ2-1, with 7 nucleotides matching TRBD1. Germline V gene lookup returns CDR1 SGHAT and CDR2 FQNNGV. The CDR3 totals 14 residues. Trimming took 5 bases from V and 4 from J; bases not matched to a gene: 5. Here the CDR3 reads CASSLRDRYNEQFF. The DNA of the CDR3 is TGTGCCAGCAGCCTCCGGGACAGATACAATGAGCAGTTCTTC.

In this sample, this clonotype turned up a few times. This sequence joins TRBV7-8 and TRBJ1-2; tentatively, D is TRBD1 (6 bases). Trimming stripped 6 bases from V and 3 bases from J, with 17 bases between. In germline, CDR1 is SGHVS, CDR2 FQNEAQ. This CDR3 has 15 residues. CDR3 amino acids: CASSSPGHLDYGYTF. DNA of the CDR3: TGTGCCAGCAGTTCTCCGGGACACCTGGACTATGGCTACACCTTC.

Many counts were recorded for this clonotype. The V call is TRBV5-1, the J call TRBJ1-2; perhaps TRBD1 as D (5 bases). The germline V gene has CDR1 SGHRS and CDR2 YFSETQ. The CDR3 has 15 amino acids. The V end lost 0 bases, the J end lost 0 bases, and 9 bases lay between the germline ends. The CDR3: CASSLGGGTNYGYTF. CDR3 DNA sequence: TGCGCCAGCAGCTTGGGGGGCGGAACTAACTATGGCTACACCTTC.

This clonotype was counted only a few times. This chain uses TRBV7-8 with TRBJ2-1, with D perhaps TRBD2 (5 bases). CDR1 SGHVS and CDR2 FQNEAQ come from the germline V gene. Trimming took off 8 bases at V and 3 bases at J, with 14 bases between the two ends. This CDR3 is 14 amino acids long. The CDR3 coding sequence is TGTGCCAGCGGACCCGGGGAACTCTACAATGAGCAGTTCTTC. Encoded protein: CASGPGELYNEQFF. Full variable domain (missing parts from reference TRBV7-8 and TRBJ2-1): GAGVSQSPRYKVAKRGQDVALRCDPISGHVSLFWYQQALGQGPEFLTYFQNEAQLDKSGLPSDRFFAERPEGSVSTLKIQRTQQEDSAVYLCASGPGELYNEQFFGPGTRLTVL.

This clonotype was observed many times. The rearrangement links TRBV11-2 to TRBJ2-7, with D maybe TRBD1 (5 bases). V shed 2 bases and J shed 2 bases, with 10 bases lying between them. Germline CDR1 reads SGHAT; CDR2 reads FQNNGV. This CDR3 region has 14 residues. CDR3 region: CASSLFAGTYEQYF. CDR3 bases: TGTGCCAGCAGCTTATTCGCAGGGACCTACGAGCAGTACTTC.

The sample holds many counts of this clonotype. This chain joins TRBV28 and TRBJ2-5; 14 bases are shared with TRBD2. The V gene's germline CDR1 is MDHEN and CDR2 SYDVKM. This CDR3 is built from 16 residues. Trimming took 8 bases from V and 2 from J; bases not matched to a gene: 7. The CDR3 DNA reads as TGTGCCAGCTCATCGAGACTAGCGGGGGGGCAAGAGACCCAGTACTTC. It encodes CASSSRLAGGQETQYF.

Many counts were recorded for this clonotype. In DNA, the CDR3 is TGTGCCAGCAGCTTAGGGGTTGGAAGCACAGATACGCAGTATTTT. This translates into CASSLGVGSTDTQYF. The chain carries TRBV7-2 and TRBJ2-3; D gene ambiguous. This CDR3 spans 15 amino acids. The ends were cut back, 1 base at V and 0 bases at J, with 8 bases in the middle. CDR1 and CDR2 from the germline V gene are SGHTA and FQGNSA.

The chain uses TRBV28 and TRBJ2-3; possibly TRBD2 for D (6 bases). V shed 10 bases and J shed 2 bases, with 16 bases lying between them. CDR3 length equals 14 residues. From germline, CDR1 is MDHEN and CDR2 SYDVKM. CDR3: CANSRGGSTDTQYF. CDR3 in DNA: TGTGCCAACTCCCGTGGGGGGTCCACAGATACGCAGTATTTT. Using reference TRBV28 and TRBJ2-3 for the parts outside the CDR3, the full variable domain is DVKVTQSSRYLVKRTGEKVFLECVQDMDHENMFWYRQDPGLGLRLIYFSYDVKMKEKGDIPEGYSVSREKKERFSLILESASTNQTSMYLCANSRGGSTDTQYFGPGTRLTVL.

With respect to this clonotype: A much more abundant neighbour one base away suggests this may be a read error. The chain uses TRBV7-8 and TRBJ1-2; 8 bases are shared with TRBD1. The CDR3 covers 15 residues. In germline, CDR1 is SGHVS, CDR2 FQNEAQ. This CDR3 is CAGSDRTGPNYGYTF. DNA of the CDR3: TGTGCCGGCAGCGATAGGACAGGGCCTAACTATGGCTACACCTTC.

This clonotype has a handful of counts. The chain employs TRBV10-3 and TRBJ1-2; a possible D gene is TRBD1 (5 bases). Germline V lookup: CDR1 ENHRY, CDR2 SYGVKD. The CDR3 spans 16 residues. Between the trimmed V and J ends, which lost 5 bases and 6 bases, there was a span of 22 bases. The DNA of the CDR3 is TGTGCCATCAGTTACACCGGGACGGGTGGCGAAAATGGCTACACCTTC. It specifies CAISYTGTGGENGYTF.

This clonotype was found many times. The J gene is TRBJ1-2, the V gene TRBV7-2, with 7 bases aligning to TRBD1. CDR1 and CDR2 from the germline V gene are SGHTA and FQGNSA. This CDR3 has 16 residues. Trimming took 2 bases from V and 1 from J; bases not matched to a gene: 7. CDR3 amino acids: CASSLTSTGINYGYTF. In DNA, the CDR3 is TGTGCCAGCAGCTTAACCTCGACAGGGATTAACTATGGCTACACCTTC.

Details on this clonotype: A much larger clone differs by one base, so this may be a read error. This sequence joins TRBV4-3 and TRBJ2-1; D is perhaps TRBD1 (5 bases). Germline loops: CDR1 LGHNA, CDR2 YSLEER. The CDR3 runs to 20 residues. Trimming removed 3 bases at V and 10 bases at J, with 34 bases between. The DNA for the CDR3 is TGCGCCAGCAGCCACGAAAAGCCAGAGCCGGGCAGGGTCTACTCCTACGAGCAGTTCTTC. Protein: CASSHEKPEPGRVYSYEQFF.

The genes are TRBV27 and TRBJ1-2; tentatively, D is TRBD1 (6 bases). Germline V gene lookup returns CDR1 MNHEY and CDR2 SMNVEV (reference sequence). There are 17 residues in the CDR3. V lost 2 bases and J 8 bases, leaving 24 bases between the germline ends. The CDR3 here is CASSLGRVQGRSGGYTF. As DNA, the CDR3 is TGTGCCAGCAGTTTAGGTCGGGTCCAGGGGAGGTCTGGCGGCTACACCTTC.

V usage is TRBV5-1 and J usage is TRBJ2-7; D not certain. Germline V gives CDR1 SGHRS, CDR2 YFSETQ. CDR3 size: 12 residues. Trimming cost V 4 bases and J 2 bases, with 7 bases left between them. CDR3 amino acids: CASSDQPYEQYF. DNA for the CDR3: TGCGCCAGCAGCGACCAACCCTACGAGCAGTACTTC.

This clonotype has just a few counts. The chain is built from TRBV28 and TRBJ2-7, with D possibly TRBD1 on 6 matching bases. The CDR3 has 12 residues. Per the germline V gene, CDR1 is MDHEN and CDR2 is SYDVKM. Trimming left V 5 bases short and J 6 bases short, with 11 bases between. CDR3 amino acids: CASSRDMGEQYF. CDR3 sequence (DNA): TGTGCCAGCAGTCGGGACATGGGCGAGCAGTACTTC.

As regards this clonotype: This clone may be a read error of a much larger clone one base away. The V and J genes are TRBV5-6 and TRBJ2-1, with D uncertain. Germline assignment: CDR1 SGHDT and CDR2 YYEEEE. The CDR3 runs 13 residues. V was shortened by 2 bases and J by 10 bases, with 13 bases between the two germline ends. CDR3 residues: CASSLTGRSEQFF. Written as DNA, the CDR3 is TGTGCCAGCAGCTTAACCGGGCGGTCCGAGCAGTTCTTC.

The rearrangement links TRBV6-1 to TRBJ2-5; D uncertain. The CDR3 is 14 residues long. Trimming stripped 1 base from V and 0 bases from J, with 6 bases between. Germline CDR1 is MNHNS and CDR2 is SASEGT. In nucleotides, the CDR3 is TGTGCCAGCAGTGAAGTATGGTACCAAGAGACCCAGTACTTC. As protein: CASSEVWYQETQYF.

This clonotype was counted many times. V gene TRBV29-1 combines with J gene TRBJ1-4, with 7 nucleotides matching TRBD1. V lost 6 bases and J lost 4; bases outside the gene matches: 8. Germline V CDR1 and CDR2: SQVTM, ANQGSEA. The CDR3 sequence is 14 residues long. The CDR3 DNA reads TGCAGCGTCTACGACAGGGCGGGTAATGAAAAACTGTTTTTT. This translates into CSVYDRAGNEKLFF.

This clonotype was seen a handful of times. V gene TRBV27 combines with J gene TRBJ2-5, with TRBD1 as a possible D gene (5 bases). The germline V gene encodes CDR1 MNHEY and CDR2 SMNVEV (reference sequence). Deletions cut 4 bases from V and 2 bases from J, with 11 bases between. This CDR3 spans 14 amino acids. The CDR3 loop is CASSWAGRQETQYF. CDR3 nucleotides: TGTGCCAGCAGTTGGGCAGGGCGACAAGAGACCCAGTACTTC.

A remark on this clonotype: The junction does not match germline at one end; this may be a read error. The rearrangement uses TRBV6-5 and TRBJ1-2; 7 bases agree with TRBD1. Per germline, CDR1 MNHEY and CDR2 SVGAGI. This CDR3 comprises 12 residues. The CDR3 region is CASSQDRFGDTF. CDR3 nucleotide sequence: TGTGCCAGCAGTCAGGACAGGTTTGGCGACACCTTC.

This clonotype was recorded a few times. This sequence joins TRBV6-1 and TRBJ2-7; D gene unclear. The V gene lost 4 bases and the J gene lost 0 bases, with 4 bases spanning the gap. The CDR3 has 12 residues. The germline gives CDR1 MNHNS, CDR2 SASEGT. CDR3 DNA sequence: TGTGCCAGCAGTGTTTTCTCCTACGAGCAGTACTTC. It translates to CASSVFSYEQYF.

The V and J genes are TRBV19 and TRBJ1-5, with D unclear. Trimming pared 7 bases from V and 1 base from J, leaving 8 bases between. This CDR3 contains 13 residues. CDR1 and CDR2 from the germline V gene are LNHDA and SQIVND (reference sequence). As DNA, the CDR3 is TGTGCCAGTAAGTCGGAGAGCAATCAGCCCCAGCATTTT. Amino acid sequence: CASKSESNQPQHF.